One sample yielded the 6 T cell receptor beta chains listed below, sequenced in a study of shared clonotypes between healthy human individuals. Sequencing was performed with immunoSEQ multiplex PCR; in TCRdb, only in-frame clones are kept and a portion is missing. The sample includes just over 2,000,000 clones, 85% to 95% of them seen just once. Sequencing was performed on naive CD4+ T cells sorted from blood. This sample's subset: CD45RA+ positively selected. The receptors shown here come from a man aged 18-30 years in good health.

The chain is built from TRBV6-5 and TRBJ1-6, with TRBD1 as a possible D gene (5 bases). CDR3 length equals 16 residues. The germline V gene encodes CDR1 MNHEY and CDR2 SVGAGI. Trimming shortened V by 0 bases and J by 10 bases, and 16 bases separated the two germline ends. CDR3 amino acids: CASSYSGGGKRSPLHF. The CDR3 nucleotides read TGTGCCAGCAGTTACTCCGGCGGGGGGAAGAGGTCACCCCTCCACTTT.

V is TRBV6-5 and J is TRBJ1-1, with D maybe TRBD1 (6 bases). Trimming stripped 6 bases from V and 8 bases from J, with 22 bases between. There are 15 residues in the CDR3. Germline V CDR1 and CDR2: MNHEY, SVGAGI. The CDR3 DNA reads TGTGCCAGCAGACCCCAGGGAGTGACAGGCGTGGAAGCTTTCTTT. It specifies CASRPQGVTGVEAFF.

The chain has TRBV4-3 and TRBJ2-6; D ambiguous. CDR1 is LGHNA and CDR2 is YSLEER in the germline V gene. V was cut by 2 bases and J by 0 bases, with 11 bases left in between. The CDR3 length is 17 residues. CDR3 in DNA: TGCGCCAGCAGCCAAACCTGGCGGAGCTCTGGGGCCAACGTCCTGACTTTC. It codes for CASSQTWRSSGANVLTF.

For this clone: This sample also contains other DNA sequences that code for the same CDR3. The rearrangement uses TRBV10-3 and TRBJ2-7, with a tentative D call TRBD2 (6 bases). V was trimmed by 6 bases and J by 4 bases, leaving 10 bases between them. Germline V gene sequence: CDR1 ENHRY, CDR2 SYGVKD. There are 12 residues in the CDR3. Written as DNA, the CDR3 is TGTGCCATCAGGGGAGGTGGGTACGAGCAGTACTTC. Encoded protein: CAIRGGGYEQYF.

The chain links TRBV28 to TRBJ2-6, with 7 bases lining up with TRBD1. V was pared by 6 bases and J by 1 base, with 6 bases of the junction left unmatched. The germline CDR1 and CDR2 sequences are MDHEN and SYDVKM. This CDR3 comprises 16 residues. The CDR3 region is CASRLMTGSGANVLTF. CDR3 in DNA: TGTGCCAGCAGGCTAATGACAGGGTCTGGGGCCAACGTCCTGACTTTC. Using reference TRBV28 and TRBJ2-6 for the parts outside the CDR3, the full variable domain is DVKVTQSSRYLVKRTGEKVFLECVQDMDHENMFWYRQDPGLGLRLIYFSYDVKMKEKGDIPEGYSVSREKKERFSLILESASTNQTSMYLCASRLMTGSGANVLTFGAGSRLTVL.

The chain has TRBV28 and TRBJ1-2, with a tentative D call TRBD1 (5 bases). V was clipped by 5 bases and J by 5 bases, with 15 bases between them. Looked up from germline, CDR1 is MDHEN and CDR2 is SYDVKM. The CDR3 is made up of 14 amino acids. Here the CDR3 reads CASSPQAVGYGYTF. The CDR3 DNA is TGTGCCAGCAGTCCACAGGCGGTTGGGTATGGCTACACCTTC.